The clone carrying this TCR beta chain came up once. Its specificity is not known. V lost 4 bases and J lost 9, with 13 bases in between. Germline V lookup: CDR1 SEHNR, CDR2 FQNEAQ (reference sequence). The CDR3 sequence is 13 residues long. This specimen belongs to a study of shared clonotypes between healthy human individuals. Study-level findings and limits: Between a handful of donors, naive CD4 clonotypes were shared at a level of about 5%.

Naivety among CD8 cells was defined by CD45RO negativity and positive CCR7 selection, thereby excluding terminally differentiated effector memory CD45RA+ cells. The study enrolled healthy HIV-negative adults without recent acute infections or vaccinations as donors. Sequencing was performed with immunoSEQ multiplex PCR; in TCRdb, only in-frame clones are kept and a portion is missing. Among millions of clones, about 95% were seen once, and the ten largest hold roughly 1%. This TCR derives from a man aged 18 to 30 in good health. The sequenced sample was naive CD8+ T cells sorted from blood. V gene TRBV7-9 combines with J gene TRBJ2-1, with D possibly TRBD1 on 5 matching bases. The CDR3 region has the DNA TGTGCCAGCAGCTGGCAACGGCAGGGTGAGCAGTTCTTC. It codes for CASSWQRQGEQFF.